Given below is one T cell receptor (beta chain) in context. Its matching antigen is unknown. The data are from a study of cytomegalovirus exposure and HLA in healthy donors. Study results and limitations: Some V segments, including TRBV6-2 and TRBV6-3, were excluded as indistinguishable. A later analysis found most CMV-associated TCR beta chains apparently HLA-restricted. Fewer N-insertions (relative to the roughly 720-donor mean) were reportedly seen in an Asian-associated ancestry cluster in a later analysis.

The CDR3 extends over 18 amino acids. The germline CDR1 and CDR2 sequences are MDHEN and SYDVKM. V was trimmed by 7 bases and J by 3 bases, leaving 25 bases between them. The primer mix had 60 Vbeta and 13 Jbeta primers. Data came from immunoSEQ multiplex PCR; TCRdb stores just in-frame clones and leaves some out. The table includes about 150,000 clones, 75% detected once. Sequenced material: PBMCs. The clonotype originates from a man in his late teens or twenties in good health and CMV-seronegative. The V and J genes are TRBV28 and TRBJ2-1; possible D gene TRBD1, 6 bases. CDR3 sequence reads: CASTPLGDKGGLYNEQFF. For the CDR3, the DNA is TGTGCCAGCACTCCCCTCGGGGACAAAGGTGGTCTCTACAATGAGCAGTTCTTC. The whole variable domain, remainder taken from reference TRBV28 and TRBJ2-1, is DVKVTQSSRYLVKRTGEKVFLECVQDMDHENMFWYRQDPGLGLRLIYFSYDVKMKEKGDIPEGYSVSREKKERFSLILESASTNQTSMYLCASTPLGDKGGLYNEQFFGPGTRLTVL.